This T cell receptor beta chain came from a study of T cells in Graves' hyperthyroidism and ophthalmopathy. The TCR beta CDR3 regions underwent amplification using RNA transcripts as the source. Using the HTBI primer set, a first-round RT-PCR was run on the TCR CDR3. TCRdb independently ran MiXCR on the multiplex PCR reads; one entry per CDR3 protein. Of around 430,000 distinct CDR3 sequences listed, about 15% are singletons. Study-wide findings and caveats: In the blood, most expanded thyroid clonotypes above 0.001 appeared as well.

A few counts support this clonotype. Its antigen is undetermined. Germline CDR1 LNHDA, CDR2 SQIVND (reference sequence). This CDR3 contains 15 residues. The J segment lost 2 bases and the V segment lost 5 bases, leaving 7 bases of the junction unmatched. The rearrangement links TRBV19 to TRBJ2-7; 9 positions match TRBD1. The sequence was collected from a woman in her thirties with Graves' hyperthyroidism. The sample consisted of blood. The DNA for the CDR3 is TGTGCCAGTAGTTCCCCCGACAGGGGGACCTACGAGCAGTACTTC. Its translation: CASSSPDRGTYEQYF.